The T cell receptor beta chain described here comes from a study of T cell responses to AZD1222 COVID-19 vaccine (dated by TCRdb to the early 2020s). About the study as a whole: AZD1222 recipients with second doses at about 4 weeks or about 12 weeks were pooled, because spike-specific TCR depth and breadth did not differ between schedules. Trial participants were enrolled by age into subgroups of 18-55, 56-69 and 70-plus years, and around 150, 28 and 57 TCR-sequenced participants, respectively, were included in these subgroups. A total of about 230 trial participants underwent TCR sequencing, of whom 207 received two doses of AZD1222 and some 26 received two doses of the MenACWY control vaccine.

With regard to this clone: Its antigen is currently not known. No much larger clone is present one base from it, and per-base qualities are unavailable.

The CDR3 regions of human TCRbeta chains were subjected to immunosequencing. For the original study's pipeline: TCRs in the repertoires were matched against a reference library of SARS-CoV-2-specific TCRs that had been generated with the MIRA antigen-specificity platform. Breadth was defined as the fraction of unique TCRs that were SARS-CoV-2-associated, and depth was defined as the fraction of total T cells that were SARS-CoV-2-associated. Using the MIRA data, each spike-specific TCR was assigned both to the spike region to which the TCR was reactive and to a CD4 or CD8 class. Log10-transformed breadth and depth values were compared by one-way ANOVA with Sidak's multiple comparisons tests. TCRdb took this table from immuneACCESS and kept in-frame rearrangements with V and J called. Such tables lack part of the clones; where checked against another copy, unresolved V genes explain under half of the gap, and the rest is unexplained. D and trimming come from the DNA, and the V and J calls and clone size come from that table. The sample table lists 45,000 to 65,000 clones, 75% to 90% of them with a count of one. Clones ranked in the top ten supply 14% to 15% of the sample.

The time point label of this sample denotes: baseline before first vaccination. The vaccinee samples were drawn from two UK trials, COV001 and COV002, one of which was a single-blind randomized controlled phase 2/3 trial testing AZD1222 (ChAdOx1 nCoV-19) in healthy adults. For TCRbeta chain sequencing, PBMC samples from trial participants were taken at day 0 and at day 28 after the second dose. Trimming at the junction amounts to 6 bases on V and 5 bases on J, and the germline ends lie 19 bases apart. The CDR3 runs 15 residues from the cysteine to the phenylalanine. Only the CDR3 portion is preserved as DNA: 45 bases, with reading frame beginning at the first base. From a lookup of the germline V gene, CDR1 and CDR2 are KGHSH and LQKENI. The paper as a whole reports these results and caveats: A significant rise in spike-specific TCR breadth and depth was observed after two AZD1222 doses relative to day 0 and relative to MenACWY recipients. Reportedly, almost half of the unique spike-specific TCRs recognized epitopes lying outside the regions that are mutated in the B.1.351 and B.1.1.7 variants. Participants were mostly white British and included more females than males, and it was suggested by the authors that clonal diversity may have been underestimated. CD4 TCRs associated with the vaccine covered the entire spike protein, and the dominant responses were in regions 160-218 and 743-854. Conclusions about previously exposed vaccinees are limited, since just five or six AZD1222 recipients were seropositive for SARS-CoV-2 at baseline. Because no day 14 peak-response samples were available, the repertoires could be characterized only after the peak T cell response. The 56-69-year group was small, and its depth increase did not reach significance, likely because of low power.

Recombination joined TRBV18 with TRBJ1-1; 6 matching bases give a weak D call of TRBD1. Material: peripheral blood, obtained on day 0 of AZD1222 vaccination. The TCR comes from an adult in good health. For the CDR3, the sequence is CASSSLLDSQTEAFF. The bases are TGTGCCAGCTCCTCCTTGTTGGACAGCCAAACTGAAGCTTTCTTT.